The 12 T cell receptor beta chains in this list originate from one sample, sequenced in a study of blood T cell repertoires in COVID-19. Only in-frame clones appear in the TCRdb table, and some are missing; sequencing was by immunoSEQ multiplex PCR. There are 100,000 to 150,000 clones in the sample; 65% to 90% occur only once, and 27% lies in the top ten. Material: peripheral blood. All receptors derive from a woman aged 80 or over with acute or convalescent COVID-19.

V gene TRBV6-6 combines with J gene TRBJ1-5; D remains ambiguous. This CDR3 is 14 amino acids long. In germline, CDR1 is MNHNY, CDR2 SVGAGI (reference sequence). Trimming shortened V by 6 bases and J by 4 bases, and 13 bases separated the two germline ends. The CDR3 DNA reads as TGTGCCAGCAGCGTGTCGGGTTCTAATCAGCCCCAGCATTTT. Its translation is CASSVSGSNQPQHF.

The rearrangement joins TRBV5-4 to TRBJ2-2; 10 nucleotides line up with TRBD1. V lost 3 bases and J lost 0; bases outside the gene matches: 2. Looked up from germline, CDR1 is SGHNT and CDR2 is YYREEE (reference sequence). This CDR3 has 16 residues. CDR3 coding DNA: TGTGCCAGCAGCTGGGGGACAGGGGCGAACACCGGGGAGCTGTTTTTT. It encodes CASSWGTGANTGELFF.

The chain employs TRBV19 and TRBJ1-2, with 9 bases that match TRBD1. Germline values: CDR1 LNHDA, CDR2 SQIVND (reference sequence). CDR3 size: 14 residues. J lost 7 bases, V lost 6 bases, and 9 bases had no gene match. The CDR3 region is CASRTITGGRGYTF. The CDR3 DNA follows: TGTGCCAGTAGGACCATAACAGGGGGCCGTGGCTACACCTTC.

The rearrangement joins TRBV6-1 to TRBJ1-1; D unresolved. Germline CDR1 reads MNHNS; CDR2 reads SASEGT. V dropped 1 base and J dropped 7 bases, with 13 bases sitting between them. The CDR3 totals 14 residues. In DNA form, the CDR3 reads TGTGCCAGCAGTGAAGATGGCTCCCGAGGTGAAGCTTTCTTT. Its protein is CASSEDGSRGEAFF.

The CDR3 DNA follows: TGTGCCAGCAGCTTAGTTGGACAGGGTAATTCACCCCTCCACTTT. This translates into CASSLVGQGNSPLHF. V usage is TRBV11-2 and J usage is TRBJ1-6, with 8 bases lining up with TRBD1. CDR3 size: 15 residues. The trim removed 1 base at V and 6 bases at J, leaving 2 bases unmatched. Per germline, CDR1 SGHAT and CDR2 FQNNGV.

The chain joins TRBV2 to TRBJ2-5, with 9 bases aligning to TRBD2. The CDR3 runs 15 residues. Germline CDR1 SNHLY, CDR2 FYNNEI. V lost 5 bases to trimming and J lost 2 bases; unmatched junction nucleotides: 6. CDR3: CASSSLRGGQETQYF. CDR3 coding DNA: TGTGCCAGCAGTTCCTTGCGGGGGGGGCAAGAGACCCAGTACTTC.

V gene TRBV6-5 combines with J gene TRBJ2-5; the match to TRBD2 covers 8 bases. Germline V gene data show CDR1 as MNHEY and CDR2 as SVGAGI. The V gene end was trimmed by 7 bases and the J gene end by 5 bases; junction bases not matched to a gene: 9. This CDR3 has 14 amino acids. CDR3 nucleotide sequence: TGTGCCAGCAACTTGGCGGGGGGACGTGAGACCCAGTACTTC. Translation gives CASNLAGGRETQYF.

The chain employs TRBV24-1 and TRBJ1-2, with D possibly being TRBD1 (6 bases). Germline V CDR1 and CDR2: KGHDR, SFDVKD. The CDR3 covers 15 residues. Trimming took off 4 bases at V and 7 bases at J, with 18 bases between the two ends. CDR3 protein: CATSDPKQGMVGYTF. In nucleotides, the CDR3 is TGTGCCACCAGTGACCCAAAACAGGGTATGGTTGGCTACACCTTC.

This chain connects TRBV5-6 to TRBJ1-5; tentative D call: TRBD1 (5 bases). Trimming left V 2 bases short and J 4 bases short, with 10 bases between. Germline lookup yields CDR1 SGHDT and CDR2 YYEEEE. The CDR3 spans 14 residues. CDR3 sequence (DNA): TGTGCCAGCAGCTTCTTCCACAGGAATCAGCCCCAGCATTTT. It encodes CASSFFHRNQPQHF.

The CDR3 bases are TGTGCCAGCAGCAACAGGGGTCAGCCCCAGCATTTT. Translation: CASSNRGQPQHF. The V call is TRBV3-1 (or the pseudogene TRBV3-2), the J call TRBJ1-5; 7 bases fit TRBD1. V lost 5 bases, J lost 6 bases, and 1 base stayed unmatched. Germline V gene sequence: CDR1 LGHDT, CDR2 YNNKEL (reference sequence). This CDR3 contains 12 residues.

The chain uses TRBV6-5 and TRBJ2-7; 10 bases match TRBD1. V gave up 7 bases and J gave up 3 bases; unmatched junction bases: 6. CDR3 size: 14 residues. The germline V gene encodes CDR1 MNHEY and CDR2 SVGAGI. The CDR3 protein is CASMTGGAYYEQYF. In DNA, the CDR3 is TGTGCCAGCATGACAGGGGGCGCTTACTACGAGCAGTACTTC.

About this clone: Compared with germline, one end of the junction differs, possibly owing to a read error. The V call is TRBV7-2, the J call TRBJ1-1; maybe TRBD1 (5 bases). Germline V gene lookup returns CDR1 SGHTA and CDR2 FQGNSA. CDR3 length equals 14 residues. CDR3 protein: CASTLGVSGTEAFF. For the CDR3, the DNA is TGTGCCAGCACCTTAGGGGTATCAGGCACTGAAGCTTTCTTT. Together with reference TRBV7-2 and TRBJ1-1, the CDR3 gives the full variable domain: GAGVSQSPSNKVTEKGKDVELRCDPISGHTALYWYRQSLGQGLEFLIYFQGNSAPDKSGLPSDRFSAERTGGSVSTLTIQRTQQEDSAVYLCASTLGVSGTEAFFGQGTRLTVV.